Listed here is a single T cell receptor beta chain. Authors' analysis steps: Estimation of nucleated cell counts was performed using reference gene primer amplification. Clones were sequenced by immunoSEQ multiplex PCR, and TCRdb holds only the in-frame ones, with some missing. For V, J and clone size, that table is used; D and trimming come from the DNA. The table includes about 130,000 clones, 84% detected once. The data originate from a study of blood T cell repertoires in COVID-19. Study background: Material from acute and convalescent COVID-19 was sourced from the United States, Italy and Spain. PBMCs, B-cell-depleted T cells, or T cells provided the cDNA or gDNA that made up the material.

The CDR3 runs 13 residues. Germline V gives CDR1 MNHNS, CDR2 SASEGT. V lost 2 bases and J lost 0, with 4 bases in between. V gene TRBV6-1 combines with J gene TRBJ1-1; no firm D call. The TCR sequence derives from a human donor in a cohort sampled during active COVID-19. Material: peripheral blood. This chain's CDR3 is CASSEFMNTEAFF. The CDR3 nucleotides are TGTGCCAGCAGTGAATTCATGAACACTGAAGCTTTCTTT.